Listed below are T cell receptor beta chains from one sample, sequenced in a study of vaccination effects on CD4 cells after COVID-19. Antigens for these TCRs are unknown. Sequencing was performed with immunoSEQ multiplex PCR; in TCRdb, only in-frame clones are kept and a portion is missing. Of under 75,000 clones listed, around 80% are singletons. Sequences were derived from CD4+ T cells from PBMCs cultured with SARS-CoV-2 spike peptides, sampled before COVID-19 vaccination. These receptors were taken from a human donor who received a COVID-19 vaccine. The CDR3 runs from the conserved cysteine through the conserved F or W. The D gene is left open where the match is weak. A row's size may be missing; if present it is once, few, many or a size class.

NA	TRBV5-6	TRBJ2-5	NA	TGTGCCAGCAGCTTGGGGCTAGCAGGGGAGACCCAGTACTTC	CASSLGLAGETQYF
TRBD1	TRBV19	TRBJ1-5	NA	TGTGCCAGTAGTTCAGACAGGGGGCGGGTCCCCCAGCATTTT	CASSSDRGRVPQHF
TRBD1	TRBV10-2	TRBJ1-2	few	TGCGCCAGCAGTGACGGCAGGGGGCGGAATGGCTACACCTTC	CASSDGRGRNGYTF
TRBD1	TRBV9	TRBJ1-1	few	TGTGCCAGCAGTGGTGAAACAGGGGGCACTGAAGCTTTCTTT	CASSGETGGTEAFF
TRBD1	TRBV27	TRBJ2-3	once	TGTGCCAGCAGAAAAGACAGGGTTACAGATACGCAGTATTTT	CASRKDRVTDTQYF
TRBD1	TRBV5-1	TRBJ1-1	once	TGCGCCAGCAGCTTTGGGACAGGGAGCACTGAAGCTTTCTTT	CASSFGTGSTEAFF
NA	TRBV30	TRBJ1-2	NA	TGTGCCTGGAGGGGAGATAGGGACGGACGACTTAACTATGGCTACACCTTC	CAWRGDRDGRLNYGYTF
TRBD1	TRBV29-1	TRBJ2-3	NA	TGCAGCGTTGTGGGGACAGGCGTTAGCACAGATACGCAGTATTTT	CSVVGTGVSTDTQYF
TRBD2	TRBV29-1	TRBJ2-6	NA	TGCAGCGCTCACTCTCGGGGGGCTGGGGCCAACGTCCTGACTTTC	CSAHSRGAGANVLTF
NA	TRBV29-1	TRBJ1-5	NA	TGCAGCGTGGGGCGGGGGAGCAATCAGCCCCAGCATTTT	CSVGRGSNQPQHF
NA	TRBV10-3	TRBJ1-2	NA	TGTGCCACCGAGGGGGGGGCGCGTGGTGGCTACACCTTC	CATEGGARGGYTF
TRBD1	TRBV9	TRBJ1-4	NA	TGTGCCAGCAGCGTTGAAGGACAGGGGGCGCGGAAACTGTTTTTT	CASSVEGQGARKLFF
NA	TRBV11-1	TRBJ2-5	NA	TGTGCCAGCAGAGGTCAGGGGAAACAGACCCAGTACTTC	CASRGQGKQTQYF
TRBD1	TRBV19	TRBJ1-1	NA	TGTGCCAGTAGATTACAGGGGGCAAACACTGAAGCTTTCTTT	CASRLQGANTEAFF
NA	TRBV6-5	TRBJ1-2	NA	TGTGCCAGCTCGAGAGGGGGGAGTATCGGCTACACCTTC	CASSRGGSIGYTF
NA	TRBV7-2	TRBJ2-5	once	TGTGCCAGCAGCAATTACAAGGCAGGGGAAGAGACCCAGTACTTC	CASSNYKAGEETQYF
NA	TRBV9	TRBJ1-1	NA	TGTGCCAGCAGCCCCAGTGGTTGGGGGCAAGTGGGCACTGAAGCTTTCTTT	CASSPSGWGQVGTEAFF
NA	TRBV5-1	TRBJ2-5	NA	TGCGCCAGCAGCCCCGGACCCGGAGGAGAGACCCAGTACTTC	CASSPGPGGETQYF
NA	TRBV12-3/TRBV12-4	TRBJ1-4	NA	TGTGCCAGCGCTACTGGGGGATCCGAAAAACTGTTTTTT	CASATGGSEKLFF
NA	TRBV7-8	TRBJ2-2	NA	TGTGCCAGCAGCAGAGACGGAAACACCGGGGAGCTGTTTTTT	CASSRDGNTGELFF
TRBD1	TRBV30	TRBJ1-5	NA	TGTGCCTGGAGCGGACAGGGGGGTAGGAGCAATCAGCCCCAGCATTTT	CAWSGQGGRSNQPQHF
NA	TRBV5-1	TRBJ1-2	NA	TGCGCCAGCACTACTTCGACCGAAAACTATGGCTACACCTTC	CASTTSTENYGYTF
NA	TRBV7-2	TRBJ1-1	NA	TGTGCCAGCAGCTTTAAGGGGGGCACTGAAGCTTTCTTT	CASSFKGGTEAFF
NA	TRBV18	TRBJ2-1	NA	TGTGCCAGCTCACAGGCAGGAGATAGGGAGCAGTTCTTC	CASSQAGDREQFF
NA	TRBV9	TRBJ2-2	NA	TGTGCCAGCAGCGTAGTGTTGGATGCCGGGGAGCTGTTTTTT	CASSVVLDAGELFF
NA	TRBV24-1	TRBJ2-3	NA	TGTGCCACCAGTGAGACGGAAAACACAGATACGCAGTATTTT	CATSETENTDTQYF
TRBD1	TRBV4-1	TRBJ1-4	NA	TGCGCCAGCAGCCAAGGGGACAGGGGGAGAACGGAAAAACTGTTTTTT	CASSQGDRGRTEKLFF
NA	TRBV19	TRBJ1-1	NA	TGTGCCAGTAGTATAGAGGGGAGTGGGGTGAACACTGAAGCTTTCTTT	CASSIEGSGVNTEAFF
TRBD1	TRBV4-3	TRBJ2-2	few	TGCGCCAGCAGCCAAGATTACGCAGGGGGTTTCATCGGGGAGCTGTTTTTT	CASSQDYAGGFIGELFF
NA	TRBV5-1	TRBJ2-6	NA	TGCGCCAGCCTTTCTGGGGCCAACGTCCTGACTTTC	CASLSGANVLTF
TRBD1	TRBV6-5	TRBJ1-6	NA	TGTGCCAGCAGTTATGCGAGGACAGGGAATTCACCCCTCCACTTT	CASSYARTGNSPLHF
NA	TRBV7-3	TRBJ2-3	once	TGTGCCAGCAGCTTAACCACAGGTCAGGTGCAGTATTTT	CASSLTTGQVQYF
NA	TRBV6-5	TRBJ1-1	NA	TGTGCCAGCAGTCGACCAGCATTCATGAACACTGAAGCTTTCTTT	CASSRPAFMNTEAFF
NA	TRBV4-1	TRBJ2-3	NA	TGCGCCAGCAGCCATGGGGGCCTTAGCACAGATACGCAGTATTTT	CASSHGGLSTDTQYF
NA	TRBV25-1	TRBJ1-2	many	TGTGCCAGCAGTGAGGGTGATCGAGGGTCTGGCTACACCTTC	CASSEGDRGSGYTF
NA	TRBV2	TRBJ1-5	NA	TGTGCCAGCAGTGCGGTCCCTCTTCAGCCCCAGCATTTT	CASSAVPLQPQHF
TRBD1	TRBV30	TRBJ1-1	NA	TGTGCCTGGAGTGGGGACAGGCTGGCCACTGAAGCTTTCTTT	CAWSGDRLATEAFF
TRBD1	TRBV5-1	TRBJ2-5	NA	TGCGCCAGCAGCATATCTACAGGGGAACAAGAGACCCAGTACTTC	CASSISTGEQETQYF
NA	TRBV4-2	TRBJ2-4	NA	TGTGCCAGCAGCCAAGACCTACAGGGTAAGGACATTCAGTACTTC	CASSQDLQGKDIQYF
TRBD1	TRBV7-2	TRBJ1-4	NA	TGTGCCAGCAGCTGGAACAGGGGGGAAAAACTGTTTTTT	CASSWNRGEKLFF
NA	TRBV7-9	TRBJ2-3	NA	TGTGCCAGCAGCCCCCAGGGGGAGGGGAATACGCAGTATTTT	CASSPQGEGNTQYF
NA	TRBV10-3	TRBJ1-1	NA	TGTGCCATCGGACGACAGGCGGGGAACACTGAAGCTTTCTTT	CAIGRQAGNTEAFF
TRBD1	TRBV2	TRBJ2-3	NA	TGTGCCAGCACCAGGACAGGGGCATTCACAGATACGCAGTATTTT	CASTRTGAFTDTQYF
TRBD2	TRBV28	TRBJ2-2	NA	TGTGCCAGCAGTTTAATCCCCTTTAGCGGGGGGGCCGTCGGGGAGCTGTTTTTT	CASSLIPFSGGAVGELFF
TRBD2	TRBV6-5	TRBJ2-1	NA	TGTGCCAGCAGACTAGCGGGAACTTACAATGAGCAGTTCTTC	CASRLAGTYNEQFF
NA	TRBV6-2/TRBV6-3	TRBJ2-2	NA	TGTGCCAGCAGCCGCCAAACACCGTTCACCGGGGAGCTGTTTTTT	CASSRQTPFTGELFF
NA	TRBV24-1	TRBJ2-5	once	TGTGCCACCGCGCGTTCAGGGGCAGAAGAGACCCAGTACTTC	CATARSGAEETQYF
NA	TRBV3-1/TRBV3-2	TRBJ1-1	NA	TGTGCCAGCAGCCAAGCCGCGCGGGACACTGAAGCTTTCTTT	CASSQAARDTEAFF
TRBD1	TRBV5-1	TRBJ2-1	once	TGCGCCAGCAGCTTGGCGACAGGGAATGAGCAGTTCTTC	CASSLATGNEQFF
NA	TRBV10-3	TRBJ2-3	NA	TGTGCCATCAGTGAGCAGGGTGGCACAGATACGCAGTATTTT	CAISEQGGTDTQYF
NA	TRBV27	TRBJ1-1	once	TGTGCCAGCAGTTTATATTCTGGGGGGAGGACTGAAGCTTTCTTT	CASSLYSGGRTEAFF
NA	TRBV2	TRBJ2-3	NA	TGTGCCAGCAGAGAGGGGGGCCTTCATCAGGATACGCAGTATTTT	CASREGGLHQDTQYF
NA	TRBV4-1	TRBJ1-2	NA	TGCGCCAGCAGCCTACGGACAGAGAACTATGGCTACACCTTC	CASSLRTENYGYTF
NA	TRBV28	TRBJ1-4	NA	TGTGCCAGCACCCTACCCGGGGAAAAACTGTTTTTT	CASTLPGEKLFF
TRBD1	TRBV24-1	TRBJ2-5	NA	TGTGCCACCAGTGACCACAGGGGGTCGGGAGAGACCCAGTACTTC	CATSDHRGSGETQYF